This is a list of T cell receptor beta chains from one sample in a study of T cells in Graves' hyperthyroidism and ophthalmopathy. One entry per CDR3 protein results from TCRdb running MiXCR on the multiplex PCR reads. The data contain 500,000 to 750,000 distinct CDR3 sequences, more than 13% of them seen just once; the ten biggest clones take up about 6.6%. Specimen: blood. The source of these receptors is a woman aged 18-29 years with Graves' ophthalmopathy. The CDR3 runs from the conserved cysteine through the conserved F or W. D genes are given only for firm matches. Not all rows give a size; the values are once, few, many and, for expanded clones, a class.

15,NA,TRBJ2-2,many,TRBV12-3/TRBV12-4,TGTGCCAGCAGTTTCGGGGGGCTGGGCACCGGGGAGCTGTTTTTT,CASSFGGLGTGELFF
11,NA,TRBJ2-4,many,TRBV20-1,TGCAGTGCTAGGAGGGAAGGCATTCAGTACTTC,CSARREGIQYF
17,TRBD1,TRBJ2-7,many,TRBV6-5,TGTGCCAGCAGTTACGGTACACAGGGGGGAATTCCCTACGAGCAGTACTTC,CASSYGTQGGIPYEQYF
16,TRBD1,TRBJ1-2,many,TRBV20-1,TGCAGTGCGATAATATTCAGGGGGACGGCTAACTATGGCTACACCTTC,CSAIIFRGTANYGYTF
15,NA,TRBJ1-5,many,TRBV28,TGTGCCAGCAGCCCCCCTGGGGGGGGCAATCAGCCCCAGCATTTT,CASSPPGGGNQPQHF
16,NA,TRBJ2-7,many,TRBV14,TGTGCCAGCAGCCAAGTTTATCTATTCGGCGGTTGGGAGCAGTACTTC,CASSQVYLFGGWEQYF
13,NA,TRBJ2-7,many,TRBV6-6,TGTGCCAGCAGTTACGGCCACTCCTACGAGCAGTACTTC,CASSYGHSYEQYF
18,TRBD1,TRBJ1-1,few,TRBV4-1,TGCGCCAGCAGCCAAGGACCGGGACAGACGATAATGAACACTGAAGCTTTCTTT,CASSQGPGQTIMNTEAFF
17,NA,TRBJ2-7,NA,TRBV6-1,TGTGCCAGCAGCCGTCGGACCTTAGCGGAGCCCTCCTACGAGCAGTACTTC,CASSRRTLAEPSYEQYF
13,NA,TRBJ1-2,few,TRBV20-1,TGCAGTGCTAGCGCCCTTGCGACAGTGGGCTACACCTTC,CSASALATVGYTF
15,NA,TRBJ2-1,many,TRBV2,TGTGCCAGCACCCTCCTCTCGGGGGCGGGCAATGAGCAGTTCTTC,CASTLLSGAGNEQFF
15,NA,TRBJ1-6,NA,TRBV12-3/TRBV12-4,TGTGCCAGCACCCCCGCCGGGCCCTTCTTTTCACCCCTCCACTTT,CASTPAGPFFSPLHF
14,NA,TRBJ1-1,many,TRBV7-3,TGTGCCAGCAGCCCGGGACATCAGAACACTGAAGCTTTCTTT,CASSPGHQNTEAFF
20,NA,TRBJ2-3,many,TRBV7-2,TGTGCCAGCAGCTTGGGGGCCCCCGGGACTCGGATCGGCGGCACAGATACGCAGTATTTT,CASSLGAPGTRIGGTDTQYF
16,NA,TRBJ2-4,NA,TRBV7-9,TGTGCCAGCAGCCTACTACTAGGACGAGCCAAAAACATTCAGTACTTC,CASSLLLGRAKNIQYF
14,TRBD1,TRBJ2-1,many,TRBV7-2,TGTGCCAGCAGCTTCTGGGGACAGGTTAATGAGCAGTTCTTC,CASSFWGQVNEQFF
15,TRBD1,TRBJ2-4,many,TRBV18,TGTGCCAGCTCACCACTACAGGGGGCCAAAAACATTCAGTACTTC,CASSPLQGAKNIQYF
16,TRBD2,TRBJ2-1,few,TRBV4-3,TGCGCCAGCAGCCAAGTGAGCGGGAGGGCCATCAATGAGCAGTTCTTC,CASSQVSGRAINEQFF
14,NA,TRBJ2-2,many,TRBV5-1,TGCGCCAGCAGCTTTCAGGGAATCACCGGGGAGCTGTTTTTT,CASSFQGITGELFF
16,NA,TRBJ1-2,few,TRBV28,TGTGCCAGCAGTTTATTTCCCGGCCGGCTTAACTATGGCTACACCTTC,CASSLFPGRLNYGYTF
12,TRBD1,TRBJ2-1,many,TRBV2,TGTGCCAGCAGGGACAGGGGCACTGAGCAGTTCTTC,CASRDRGTEQFF
15,NA,TRBJ2-1,many,TRBV27,TGTGCCAGCAGTCCATCCGGGACAAACTACAATGAGCAGTTCTTC,CASSPSGTNYNEQFF
16,TRBD1,TRBJ1-5,many,TRBV2,TGTGCCAGCAGGGCAGGGGGAGGATACGGCAATCAGCCCCAGCATTTT,CASRAGGGYGNQPQHF
18,TRBD1,TRBJ2-2,few,TRBV10-3,TGTGCCATCAGTGAGAGGTGGCGGACAGGGGAAAAGGACGGGGAGCTGTTTTTT,CAISERWRTGEKDGELFF
16,TRBD1,TRBJ1-4,few,TRBV12-3/TRBV12-4,TGTGCCAGCAGTTTATCCGGAGACAGGGGAGGTGAAAAACTGTTTTTT,CASSLSGDRGGEKLFF
16,TRBD2,TRBJ2-2,many,TRBV11-2,TGTGCCAGCAGGTACAGGGTAGCGGGAGTCACCGGGGAGCTGTTTTTT,CASRYRVAGVTGELFF
15,TRBD1,TRBJ1-5,many,TRBV7-2,TGTGCCAGCAGCCAGACAGGGTATAGCAATCAGCCCCAGCATTTT,CASSQTGYSNQPQHF
17,NA,TRBJ2-2,many,TRBV3-1,TGTGCCAGCAGCCCCATATGGAGGGAGTGGAACACCGGGGAGCTGTTTTTT,CASSPIWREWNTGELFF
13,NA,TRBJ1-1,NA,TRBV24-1,TGTGCCACCAGGCCTAATGCAGGTCCTGAAGCTTTCTTT,CATRPNAGPEAFF
12,NA,TRBJ2-5,many,TRBV5-1,TGTGCCAGCAGTCTGACGGAAGAGACCCAGTACTTC,CASSLTEETQYF
13,NA,TRBJ1-4,few,TRBV20-1,TGCAGTGCTACCGACAGAACTAATGAAAAACTGTTTTTT,CSATDRTNEKLFF
14,NA,TRBJ1-1,few,TRBV6-6,TGTGCCAGCAGTTACTCCCGAGGGACCACTGAAGCTTTCTTT,CASSYSRGTTEAFF
11,NA,TRBJ2-1,many,TRBV3-1,TGTGCCAGCAGCCATGGCAATGAGCAGTTCTTC,CASSHGNEQFF
15,TRBD1,TRBJ2-5,many,TRBV20-1,TGCAGTGCTAGCCCGGGACAGGGGCATCAAGAGACCCAGTACTTC,CSASPGQGHQETQYF
11,NA,TRBJ1-5,NA,TRBV27,TGTGCCAGCAGGGGTGTTCAGCCCCAGCATTTT,CASRGVQPQHF
13,NA,TRBJ2-5,NA,TRBV29-1,TGCAGCGTTGAAGGAGGGTATCAAGAGACCCAGTACTTC,CSVEGGYQETQYF
13,NA,TRBJ1-1,many,TRBV2,TGTGCCAGCAGTGGAGACGGCTACACTGAAGCTTTCTTT,CASSGDGYTEAFF
15,TRBD2,TRBJ2-1,many,TRBV28,TGTGCCAGCAGTCTAGCGGGAGAAGGACACAATGAGCAGTTCTTC,CASSLAGEGHNEQFF
15,TRBD2,TRBJ2-1,many,TRBV10-3,TGTGCCATCAGTACCCCGGGAGGGCCTGACAATGAGCAGTTCTTC,CAISTPGGPDNEQFF
12,TRBD1,TRBJ1-4,NA,TRBV30,TGTGCCTACCGGGACAGGCTTGAAACCCTGTTTTTT,CAYRDRLETLFF
16,NA,TRBJ1-4,many,TRBV5-1,TGCGCCAGCAGCCGAGGTGGCCAGGGCGGAACTGAAAAACTGTTTTTT,CASSRGGQGGTEKLFF
14,TRBD1,TRBJ2-3,many,TRBV7-8,TGTGCCAGCAGCGGAAGGGGGCACACAGATACGCAGTATTTT,CASSGRGHTDTQYF
13,NA,TRBJ1-6,NA,TRBV7-2,TGTGCCAGCAGCTCCCCCTATAATTCACCCCTCCACTTT,CASSSPYNSPLHF
13,NA,TRBJ2-7,NA,TRBV30,TGTGCCTGGAGGGACGGGAGCTCCTACGAGCAGTACTTC,CAWRDGSSYEQYF
14,NA,TRBJ2-5,NA,TRBV18,TGTGCCAGCTCCCCAGACGGGGCTTCGGAGACCCAGTACTTC,CASSPDGASETQYF
14,TRBD1,TRBJ1-5,few,TRBV19,TGTGCCAGTAGTGCTGACAGGGCCAATCAGCCCCAGCATTTT,CASSADRANQPQHF
19,TRBD1,TRBJ2-1,NA,TRBV28,TGTGCCAGCACCACCCCATGGACAGGGGGCTGGTTCTCCTACAATGAGCAGTTCTTC,CASTTPWTGGWFSYNEQFF